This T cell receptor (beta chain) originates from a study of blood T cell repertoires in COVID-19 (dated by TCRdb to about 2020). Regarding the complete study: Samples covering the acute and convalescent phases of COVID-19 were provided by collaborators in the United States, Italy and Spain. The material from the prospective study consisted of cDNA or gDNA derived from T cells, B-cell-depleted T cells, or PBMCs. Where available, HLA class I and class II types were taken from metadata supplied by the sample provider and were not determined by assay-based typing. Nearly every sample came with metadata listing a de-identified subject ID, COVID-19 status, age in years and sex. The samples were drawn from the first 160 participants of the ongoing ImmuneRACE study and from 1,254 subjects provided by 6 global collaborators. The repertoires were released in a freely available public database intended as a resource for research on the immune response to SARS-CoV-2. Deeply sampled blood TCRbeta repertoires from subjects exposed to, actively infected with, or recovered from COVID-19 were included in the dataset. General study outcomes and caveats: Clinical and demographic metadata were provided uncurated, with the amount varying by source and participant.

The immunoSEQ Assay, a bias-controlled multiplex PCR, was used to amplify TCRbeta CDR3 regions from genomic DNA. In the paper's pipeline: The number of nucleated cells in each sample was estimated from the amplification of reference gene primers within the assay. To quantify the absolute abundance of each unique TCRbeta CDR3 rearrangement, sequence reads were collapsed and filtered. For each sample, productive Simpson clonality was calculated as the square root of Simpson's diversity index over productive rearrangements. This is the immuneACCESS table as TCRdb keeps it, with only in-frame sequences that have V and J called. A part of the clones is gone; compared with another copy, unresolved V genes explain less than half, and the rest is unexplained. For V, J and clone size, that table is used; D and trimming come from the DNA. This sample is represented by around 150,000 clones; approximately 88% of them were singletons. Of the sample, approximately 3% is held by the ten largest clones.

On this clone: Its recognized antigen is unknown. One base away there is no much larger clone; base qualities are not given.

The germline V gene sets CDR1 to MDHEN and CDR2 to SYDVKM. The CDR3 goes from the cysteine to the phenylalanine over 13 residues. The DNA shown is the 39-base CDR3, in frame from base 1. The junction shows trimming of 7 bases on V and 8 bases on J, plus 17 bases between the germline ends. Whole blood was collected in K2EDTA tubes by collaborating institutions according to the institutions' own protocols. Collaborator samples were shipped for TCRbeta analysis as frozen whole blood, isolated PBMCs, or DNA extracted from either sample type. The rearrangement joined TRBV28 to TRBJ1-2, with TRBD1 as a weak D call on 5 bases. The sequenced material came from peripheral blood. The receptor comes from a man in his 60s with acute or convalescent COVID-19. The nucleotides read TGTGCCAGCACCCCGGGGGGTGTCGGCGGCTACACCTTC. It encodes CASTPGGVGGYTF.